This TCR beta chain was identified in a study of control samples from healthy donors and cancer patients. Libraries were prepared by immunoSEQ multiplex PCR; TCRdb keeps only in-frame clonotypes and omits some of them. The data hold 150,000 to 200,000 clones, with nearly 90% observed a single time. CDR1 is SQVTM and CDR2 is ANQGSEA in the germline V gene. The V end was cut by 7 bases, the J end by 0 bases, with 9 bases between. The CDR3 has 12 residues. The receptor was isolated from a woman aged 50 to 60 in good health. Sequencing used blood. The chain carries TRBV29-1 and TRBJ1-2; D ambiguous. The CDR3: CSAGSSNYGYTF. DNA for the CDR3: TGCAGCGCGGGCAGCTCTAACTATGGCTACACCTTC.